This T cell receptor (beta chain) appears in the sequencing data of a study of immune characterization of retroperitoneal liposarcoma. The CDR3 contains 14 residues. In germline, CDR1 is MRHNA, CDR2 SNTAGT. V dropped 3 bases and J dropped 5; count of bases not matched to a gene: 4. TCRdb passed the PCR reads through MiXCR, listing each CDR3 protein once. The data hold 7,000 to 10,000 distinct CDR3 sequences, with roughly 41% observed a single time. This clonotype is medium-sized. Specimen: tumor tissue. The chain has TRBV6-4 and TRBJ2-3, with TRBD2 matching 8 bases. The TCR comes from a male donor with retroperitoneal liposarcoma. The CDR3 protein is CASSEAGAGDTQYF. For the CDR3, the DNA is TGTGCCAGCAGTGAAGCGGGAGCGGGAGATACGCAGTATTTT.